This TCR beta chain was identified in a study of OX40 agonist ivuxolimab in advanced cancers. Broadly, across the study: Ivuxolimab, which targeted the costimulatory receptor OX40 (CD134), was an agonistic, fully human IgG2 monoclonal antibody. The paper covers the monotherapy dose-escalation part of the phase I ivuxolimab trial, which included N ≈ 50 patients. Patients were allowed to have had prior anti-PD-1, anti-PD-L1 or anti-CTLA-4 therapy, and 40% of the dose-escalation patients had been treated with checkpoint inhibitors. Peripheral TCRbeta sequencing was intended to test whether TCR sequence diversity was altered and clonal T-cell expansion was caused by ivuxolimab. Of the approximately 54 patients in dose escalation, 19 had hepatocellular carcinoma, about 15 had melanoma, 9 had renal cell carcinoma and 9 had head and neck cancer. Intravenous ivuxolimab was administered to patients every 2 weeks at six dose levels: 0.01, 0.1, 0.3, 1.5, 3 and 10 mg/kg. Partial responses were achieved by three dose-escalation patients, of whom one had hepatocellular carcinoma and two had cutaneous melanoma. A male proportion of 75% to 85% and a mean age of roughly 58 years, ranging from roughly 23 to 85, were recorded for the dose-escalation cohort. The paper as a whole reports these results and caveats: In the 0.1-3.0 mg/kg groups, partial responders were among the patients with the lowest normalized peripheral clonal expansion, particularly in CD8+ T cells. On average, CD8+ T cells showed more expanded clones than CD4+ T cells after ivuxolimab. Low levels of normalized T-cell clonal expansion were also seen in some patients who did not respond. Which antigens the clonally expanded peripheral T cells were specific for was not determined. At doses of 0.1 to 3.0 mg/kg, clonal expansion of both CD4+ and CD8+ blood T cells was observed from baseline to week 6.

For sequencing of the TCRbeta CDR3 region, genomic DNA was extracted from the sorted cells. The immunoSEQ Assay was used to sequence the TCRbeta CDR3 regions. Sourced from immuneACCESS, this table was stored by TCRdb with only in-frame sequences that have V and J called. A share of the clones is absent; for the studies checked, an unresolved V gene accounts for under half, and the remainder has no known explanation. In this sample the table shows 71,000 or so clones, 91% of which occur a single time. Around 2.3% of the sample goes to the ten largest clones. Patients with a history of autoimmune disease or receiving systemic immunosuppression were excluded from the trial. Peripheral blood for TCR sequencing was collected from all dose cohorts at baseline, on cycle 4 day 1, and on cycle 7 day 1. The samples were taken from a phase I, first-in-human, multicenter, open-label dose-escalation trial of ivuxolimab. Adults with locally advanced or metastatic head and neck squamous cell, hepatocellular, melanoma or renal cell carcinoma were enrolled in the trial. CD4+ and CD8+ T cells were sorted separately from peripheral blood before TCR sequencing.

Comments on this clone: The antigen it binds to is not known. Base qualities were left out, and no much larger clone turns up one base away. Other nucleotide sequences from this sample produce the same CDR3.

Specimen: CD4+ or CD8+ T cells sorted from blood, collected in a trial of the OX40 agonist ivuxolimab. This TCR came from an adult with an advanced solid tumor such as melanoma, head and neck, liver or kidney cancer.

Here is the DNA: TGTGCCAGCAGTGGACAGGGCTACGAGCAGTACTTC. Its translation reads: CASSGQGYEQYF. The rearrangement joined TRBV2 to TRBJ2-7, with 7 bases aligning to TRBD1. Its CDR3 holds 12 amino acids, cysteine through phenylalanine. Only CDR3 DNA remains: 36 bases, in frame from the first base. CDR1 is given as SNHLY and CDR2 as FYNNEI, both from the germline V gene. V loses 4 bases at its end and J loses 3 bases; junction bases beyond the gene matches: 0.